A selection of T cell receptor beta chains follows, all from one sample in a study of blood T cells in healthy people across ages. TCRdb processed the 5' RACE reads anew with MiXCR; each CDR3 protein has one entry. This table holds about 1.4 million distinct CDR3 sequences, approximately 59% found once. Sequencing input: blood. These receptors originate from a young man in good health. CDR3s include the opening cysteine and the closing phenylalanine or tryptophan. D genes are given only for firm matches. Size is omitted from some rows. Given values are once, few, many or a class for expanded clones.

.,TRBJ2-1,TRBV29-1,13,.,CSVEVGLGNEQFF,TGCAGCGTTGAAGTCGGACTTGGGAATGAGCAGTTCTTC
.,TRBJ2-7,TRBV29-1,12,.,CSVQTDSYEQYF,TGCAGCGTACAGACCGATTCCTACGAGCAGTACTTC
once,TRBJ1-6,TRBV6-6,14,.,CASSIGRDNSPLHF,TGTGCCAGCAGCATCGGACGAGATAATTCACCCCTCCACTTT
.,TRBJ2-3,TRBV7-9,13,.,CASRAGSGDTQYF,TGTGCCAGCAGGGCAGGGTCAGGAGATACGCAGTATTTT
.,TRBJ2-1,TRBV6-5,15,.,CASSLRAASPYEQFF,TGTGCCAGCAGTTTAAGAGCAGCGTCTCCCTACGAGCAGTTCTTC
.,TRBJ2-1,TRBV29-1,14,.,CSARKLREYNEQFF,TGCAGCGCCCGGAAGTTGAGGGAGTACAATGAGCAGTTCTTC
few,TRBJ2-1,TRBV10-3,12,TRBD2,CAIGGDPNEQFF,TGTGCCATCGGGGGGGATCCTAATGAGCAGTTCTTC
.,TRBJ2-7,TRBV12-3/TRBV12-4,15,.,CASSSDVQGSYEQYF,TGTGCCAGCAGTTCTGACGTACAGGGCTCCTACGAGCAGTACTTC
.,TRBJ2-7,TRBV6-1,15,TRBD2,CASSETSGSSCEQYF,TGTGCCAGCAGTGAAACTAGCGGGAGCTCCTGCGAGCAGTACTTC
few,TRBJ1-5,TRBV27,15,.,CASSIQGPNNQPQHF,TGTGCCAGCAGTATTCAGGGGCCCAATAATCAGCCCCAGCATTTT
.,TRBJ2-3,TRBV11-2,16,.,CASSLGGISRADTQYF,TGTGCCAGCAGCTTAGGAGGCATATCTCGAGCAGATACGCAGTATTTT
once,TRBJ2-5,TRBV7-2,14,.,CASSLLWTQETQYF,TGTGCCAGCAGCTTACTGTGGACTCAAGAGACCCAGTACTTC
.,TRBJ1-5,TRBV11-2,15,TRBD1,CASSLGQGGHQPQHF,TGTGCCAGCAGCTTGGGACAGGGGGGGCATCAGCCCCAGCATTTT
.,TRBJ2-6,TRBV3-1,17,.,CASSPGTPGSGANVLTF,TGTGCCAGCAGCCCCGGGACGCCGGGCTCTGGGGCCAACGTCCTGACTTTC
.,TRBJ2-4,TRBV10-3,16,.,CAISESRVRSENIQYF,TGTGCCATCAGTGAGTCGAGGGTAAGGTCGGAAAACATTCAGTACTTC
.,TRBJ2-7,TRBV6-2/TRBV6-3,15,.,CASSYGWTDTYEQYF,TGTGCCAGCAGTTACGGATGGACGGATACCTACGAGCAGTACTTC
.,TRBJ2-5,TRBV27,15,.,CASSSLAGSKETQYF,TGTGCCAGCAGTTCCCTCGCCGGCAGCAAAGAGACCCAGTACTTC
few,TRBJ2-1,TRBV29-1,12,TRBD1,CSVELGTGPQFF,TGCAGCGTTGAGCTAGGGACAGGCCCCCAGTTCTTC
.,TRBJ2-7,TRBV6-1,14,.,CASSSHGYPYEQYF,TGTGCCAGCAGCTCACACGGGTACCCCTACGAGCAGTACTTC
once,TRBJ2-5,TRBV14,15,.,CASSQEGRTGETQYF,TGTGCCAGCAGCCAAGAAGGGCGCACGGGAGAGACCCAGTACTTC
.,TRBJ2-1,TRBV6-1,15,.,CASSEIGTGLNEQFF,TGTGCCAGCAGTGAAATCGGGACGGGGTTAAATGAGCAGTTCTTC
.,TRBJ2-1,TRBV3-1,16,TRBD2,CASRKSGAGGPQEQFF,TGTGCCAGCCGCAAATCGGGAGCGGGGGGCCCCCAGGAGCAGTTCTTC
.,TRBJ2-7,TRBV5-1,12,.,CASGDLIGEQYF,TGCGCCAGCGGTGATTTGATTGGCGAGCAGTACTTC
.,TRBJ2-1,TRBV28,15,.,CASSLIRGSYNEQFF,TGTGCCAGCAGTTTAATCCGGGGCTCCTACAATGAGCAGTTCTTC
.,TRBJ1-4,TRBV7-9,11,.,CASSSKSELFF,TGTGCCAGCAGCTCCAAGTCAGAACTGTTTTTT
.,TRBJ1-1,TRBV7-9,15,.,CASSLEAHRNTEAFF,TGTGCCAGCAGCTTAGAGGCACACCGGAACACTGAAGCTTTCTTT
.,TRBJ2-5,TRBV7-9,18,TRBD2,CASSSGASGRQYQETQYF,TGTGCCAGCAGCTCCGGGGCTAGCGGGAGGCAATACCAAGAGACCCAGTACTTC
.,TRBJ2-1,TRBV20-1,14,.,CSATDRVAYNEQFF,TGCAGTGCTACAGACAGAGTCGCCTACAATGAGCAGTTCTTC
.,TRBJ2-3,TRBV5-1,15,.,CAGSLVGASTDTQYF,TGCGCCGGCAGCTTGGTGGGTGCTAGCACAGATACGCAGTATTTT
.,TRBJ1-1,TRBV25-1,15,TRBD1,CASGPSAGGGTEAFF,TGTGCCAGTGGGCCTTCGGCAGGGGGCGGCACTGAAGCTTTCTTT
.,TRBJ2-7,TRBV20-1,16,.,CSAGSLWGARTYEQYF,TGCAGTGCTGGATCCTTGTGGGGGGCACGAACCTACGAGCAGTACTTC
.,TRBJ2-3,TRBV28,14,.,CASSLLASEDTQYF,TGTGCCAGCAGTTTATTAGCGTCAGAGGATACGCAGTATTTT
few,TRBJ2-7,TRBV7-2,17,TRBD2,CASSLALAGVVSYEQYF,TGTGCCAGCAGCTTAGCACTAGCGGGAGTTGTCTCCTACGAGCAGTACTTC
.,TRBJ2-2,TRBV29-1,12,.,CSTVGSTGELFF,TGCAGCACAGTGGGGAGCACCGGGGAGCTGTTTTTT
.,TRBJ2-7,TRBV11-1,14,.,CASSPPGHGYDQYF,TGTGCCAGCAGCCCCCCGGGACACGGTTACGATCAGTACTTC
.,TRBJ2-7,TRBV4-2,14,.,CASSQELGAYEQYF,TGTGCCAGCAGCCAAGAATTGGGGGCCTACGAGCAGTACTTC
few,TRBJ1-2,TRBV6-1,14,.,CASSEAWANYGYTF,TGTGCCAGCAGTGAAGCTTGGGCTAACTATGGCTACACCTTC
.,TRBJ2-7,TRBV27,13,.,CASKGYSSYEQYF,TGTGCCAGCAAGGGTTACTCGTCCTACGAGCAGTACTTC
.,TRBJ1-2,TRBV4-1,15,.,CASSQVRGRNYGYTF,TGCGCCAGCAGCCAAGTGAGAGGACGGAACTATGGCTACACCTTC
.,TRBJ2-2,TRBV25-1,15,TRBD1,CASSEVGGRTGELFF,TGTGCCAGCAGTGAGGTAGGGGGCAGGACCGGGGAGCTGTTTTTT
few,TRBJ2-5,TRBV28,13,.,CASSLSFQETQYF,TGTGCCAGCAGCCTCAGCTTCCAAGAGACCCAGTACTTC
.,TRBJ2-5,TRBV4-3,15,TRBD2,CASSHLTSGEETQYF,TGCGCCAGCAGTCATTTGACTAGCGGGGAAGAGACCCAGTACTTC
.,TRBJ2-3,TRBV12-3/TRBV12-4,13,.,CASSSQRLGTQYF,TGTGCCAGCAGTTCCCAGCGGTTGGGTACGCAGTATTTT
few,TRBJ2-6,TRBV12-3/TRBV12-4,16,TRBD1,CASGGTGFSGANVLTF,TGTGCCAGCGGAGGGACAGGGTTCTCTGGGGCCAACGTCCTGACTTTC
few,TRBJ2-1,TRBV7-9,14,.,CASSPRGAYNEQFF,TGTGCCAGCAGCCCAAGAGGGGCCTACAATGAGCAGTTCTTC
few,TRBJ2-5,TRBV6-5,13,.,CASSYNGGETQYF,TGTGCCAGCAGTTATAACGGCGGGGAGACCCAGTACTTC
.,TRBJ2-7,TRBV4-1,15,.,CASSQGYSPQGEQYF,TGCGCCAGCAGCCAAGGGTATTCGCCTCAGGGGGAGCAGTACTTC
.,TRBJ1-6,TRBV29-1,15,TRBD1,CSVELGQGGGSPLHF,TGCAGCGTTGAATTGGGACAGGGGGGAGGCTCACCCCTCCACTTT
few,TRBJ2-4,TRBV2,13,TRBD2,CASSVETSRIQYF,TGTGCCAGCAGTGTTGAGACTAGCCGCATTCAGTACTTC
.,TRBJ2-5,TRBV5-5,13,.,CASSFGAVETQYF,TGTGCCAGCAGCTTCGGGGCTGTAGAGACCCAGTACTTC
few,TRBJ2-7,TRBV28,15,TRBD1,CASSFRDRISYEQYF,TGTGCCAGCAGTTTTAGGGACAGGATTTCCTACGAGCAGTACTTC
.,TRBJ2-5,TRBV20-1,13,TRBD2,CSAARREGETQYF,TGCAGTGCTGCCCGCAGGGAGGGAGAGACCCAGTACTTC
few,TRBJ2-7,TRBV5-1,15,.,CASSAVTYGVYEQYF,TGCGCCAGCAGTGCGGTAACTTATGGGGTATACGAGCAGTACTTC
.,TRBJ2-3,TRBV4-3,17,TRBD1,CASSQARDRFSTDTQYF,TGCGCCAGCAGCCAGGCCCGGGACAGGTTTAGCACAGATACGCAGTATTTT
.,TRBJ2-2,TRBV7-9,15,.,CASSLSQGSTGELFF,TGTGCCAGCAGCTTAAGCCAGGGTTCCACCGGGGAGCTGTTTTTT
.,TRBJ2-3,TRBV4-3,15,.,CASSQEGGSQDTQYF,TGCGCCAGCAGCCAAGAAGGAGGATCTCAAGATACGCAGTATTTT
.,TRBJ2-2,TRBV2,15,.,CASSGGAQDTGELFF,TGTGCCAGCAGTGGGGGGGCGCAGGACACCGGGGAGCTGTTTTTT
.,TRBJ1-5,TRBV18,16,.,CASSPLATDSNQPQHF,TGTGCCAGCTCTCCCCTCGCGACGGATAGCAATCAGCCCCAGCATTTT
.,TRBJ1-5,TRBV5-1,14,.,CASSLQGGHQPQHF,TGCGCCAGCAGCTTGCAAGGGGGGCATCAGCCCCAGCATTTT
.,TRBJ1-2,TRBV20-1,16,.,CSARVIEEGERRGYTF,TGCAGTGCTAGAGTCATCGAGGAGGGGGAACGTCGCGGCTACACCTTC